A selection of T cell receptor beta chains follows, all from one sample in a study of response to subunit inactivated influenza vaccine. TCRdb recomputed calls from the RT-PCR reads with MiXCR, one row per CDR3 protein. The sample consists of approximately 500,000 distinct CDR3 sequences, approximately 13% of them appearing once. The sample was PBMCs from blood, taken about 6 weeks after vaccination. These receptors came from a man in his fifties or sixties who received an inactivated influenza vaccine. CDR3s include the opening cysteine and the closing phenylalanine or tryptophan. Fields, in order: clone size, J gene, D gene, V gene, CDR3 protein, CDR3 DNA. The D gene is left open where the match is weak. The size field is filled for only some rows; it gives once, few, many or a size class.

clone size: NA
J gene: TRBJ1-5
D gene: NA
V gene: TRBV27
CDR3 protein: CASSPSGSNQPQHF
CDR3 DNA: TGTGCCAGCAGCCCCAGTGGTAGCAATCAGCCCCAGCATTTT

clone size: many
J gene: TRBJ1-2
D gene: NA
V gene: TRBV25-1
CDR3 protein: CASSVAGTPYYGYTF
CDR3 DNA: TGTGCCAGCAGTGTCGCCGGGACACCCTACTATGGCTACACCTTC

clone size: many
J gene: TRBJ2-7
D gene: TRBD2
V gene: TRBV7-2
CDR3 protein: CASSLALTSGGYEQYF
CDR3 DNA: TGTGCCAGCAGCTTAGCTCTCACTAGCGGTGGCTACGAGCAGTACTTC

clone size: NA
J gene: TRBJ2-5
D gene: TRBD1
V gene: TRBV7-9
CDR3 protein: CASSLTSGTGGETQYF
CDR3 DNA: TGTGCCAGCAGCCTAACTTCCGGGACAGGGGGAGAGACCCAGTACTTC

clone size: few
J gene: TRBJ2-4
D gene: TRBD2
V gene: TRBV3-1
CDR3 protein: CASSQDIASRGVGNIQYF
CDR3 DNA: TGTGCCAGCAGCCAAGATATTGCCTCGCGGGGGGTTGGAAACATTCAGTACTTC

clone size: NA
J gene: TRBJ2-7
D gene: NA
V gene: TRBV27
CDR3 protein: CASRDTGSYEQYF
CDR3 DNA: TGTGCCAGCAGGGACACAGGTTCCTACGAGCAGTACTTC

clone size: NA
J gene: TRBJ2-1
D gene: TRBD2
V gene: TRBV4-1
CDR3 protein: CASSQDRRGLARITDSYNEQFF
CDR3 DNA: TGCGCCAGCAGCCAAGATCGTCGCGGACTAGCGAGAATAACCGACTCCTACAATGAGCAGTTCTTC

clone size: NA
J gene: TRBJ1-4
D gene: NA
V gene: TRBV6-2/TRBV6-3
CDR3 protein: CASSYSISDNRWDEKLFF
CDR3 DNA: TGTGCCAGCAGTTACTCGATATCCGACAACCGATGGGATGAAAAACTGTTTTTT

clone size: NA
J gene: TRBJ2-1
D gene: NA
V gene: TRBV28
CDR3 protein: CASSFAGQSNNEQFF
CDR3 DNA: TGTGCCAGCAGTTTTGCGGGACAGAGTAACAATGAGCAGTTCTTC

clone size: few
J gene: TRBJ1-4
D gene: TRBD1
V gene: TRBV7-2
CDR3 protein: CASSSDRGREKLFF
CDR3 DNA: TGTGCCAGCAGCTCGGACAGGGGGCGCGAAAAACTGTTTTTT

clone size: NA
J gene: TRBJ2-1
D gene: NA
V gene: TRBV12-3/TRBV12-4
CDR3 protein: CASSNGLSGNEQFF
CDR3 DNA: TGTGCCAGCAGTAACGGCCTCTCGGGGAATGAGCAGTTCTTC

clone size: NA
J gene: TRBJ1-5
D gene: NA
V gene: TRBV2
CDR3 protein: CASTRTESNQPQHF
CDR3 DNA: TGTGCCAGCACACGTACAGAAAGCAATCAGCCCCAGCATTTT

clone size: many
J gene: TRBJ2-1
D gene: NA
V gene: TRBV27
CDR3 protein: CASSRIGWSSYNEQFF
CDR3 DNA: TGTGCCAGCAGTCGGATCGGCTGGAGCTCCTACAATGAGCAGTTCTTC

clone size: few
J gene: TRBJ2-3
D gene: NA
V gene: TRBV20-1
CDR3 protein: CSARPGRGTDTQYF
CDR3 DNA: TGCAGTGCGAGACCAGGACGGGGGACAGATACGCAGTATTTT

clone size: few
J gene: TRBJ2-5
D gene: NA
V gene: TRBV29-1
CDR3 protein: CSVQRPEKTQYF
CDR3 DNA: TGCAGCGTCCAAAGGCCGGAAAAGACCCAGTACTTC

clone size: few
J gene: TRBJ2-5
D gene: NA
V gene: TRBV25-1
CDR3 protein: CASSYSGMETQYF
CDR3 DNA: TGTGCCAGCAGTTATTCAGGGATGGAGACCCAGTACTTC

clone size: few
J gene: TRBJ2-3
D gene: TRBD2
V gene: TRBV7-9
CDR3 protein: CASSLRGTSGYTQYF
CDR3 DNA: TGTGCCAGCAGCCTAAGGGGGACTAGCGGATATACGCAGTATTTT

clone size: few
J gene: TRBJ1-1
D gene: TRBD1
V gene: TRBV4-3
CDR3 protein: CASSQDPTGTEAFF
CDR3 DNA: TGCGCCAGCAGCCAGGATCCGACAGGGACCGAAGCTTTCTTT

clone size: NA
J gene: TRBJ1-2
D gene: NA
V gene: TRBV5-1
CDR3 protein: CASSPRGEWGYTF
CDR3 DNA: TGCGCCAGCAGCCCGCGGGGGGAATGGGGCTACACCTTC

clone size: many
J gene: TRBJ2-5
D gene: TRBD1
V gene: TRBV18
CDR3 protein: CASSPGQNQETQYF
CDR3 DNA: TGTGCCAGCTCACCGGGACAGAACCAAGAGACCCAGTACTTC

clone size: NA
J gene: TRBJ2-7
D gene: NA
V gene: TRBV29-1
CDR3 protein: CSVEDRGPFGLRCYEQYF
CDR3 DNA: TGCAGCGTTGAAGATCGGGGGCCTTTTGGGCTCAGATGCTACGAGCAGTACTTC

clone size: few
J gene: TRBJ2-2
D gene: NA
V gene: TRBV9
CDR3 protein: CASSVRFVGLFF
CDR3 DNA: TGTGCCAGCAGCGTACGTTTTGTTGGGCTGTTTTTT